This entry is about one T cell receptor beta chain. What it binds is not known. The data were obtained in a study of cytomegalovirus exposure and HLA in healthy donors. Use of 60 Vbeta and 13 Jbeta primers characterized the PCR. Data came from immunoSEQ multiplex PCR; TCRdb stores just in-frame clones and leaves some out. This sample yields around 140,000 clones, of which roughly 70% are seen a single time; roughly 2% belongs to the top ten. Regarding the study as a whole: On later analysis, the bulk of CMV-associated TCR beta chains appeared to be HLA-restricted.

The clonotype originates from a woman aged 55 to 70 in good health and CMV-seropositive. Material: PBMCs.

CDR3 DNA sequence: TGTGCCAGCAGCCAACCCGGGACAGAAGAGACCCAGTACTTC. This gives the protein CASSQPGTEETQYF. The gene calls are TRBV6-5 and TRBJ2-5; TRBD1 matches 7 bases. The germline V gene encodes CDR1 MNHEY and CDR2 SVGAGI. The CDR3 has 14 amino acids. The trim removed 6 bases at V and 3 bases at J, leaving 7 bases unmatched.